These 23 T cell receptor beta chains share one sample of origin, sequenced in a study of blood T cell repertoires in COVID-19. Repertoires were generated with immunoSEQ multiplex PCR, while TCRdb's copy carries only in-frame clones and drops some. The data show 170,000 or so clones, over 75% seen once. Sample: PBMCs or T cells enriched from blood (not recorded which). The receptor set was obtained from a woman aged 18-35 years who had recovered from COVID-19.

This clone was detected once. V and J are TRBV27 and TRBJ2-1; maybe TRBD2 (6 bases). The germline CDR1 and CDR2 sequences are MNHEY and SMNVEV (reference sequence). The V end was cut by 6 bases, the J end by 3 bases, with 18 bases between. This CDR3 is built from 16 residues. The CDR3 coding sequence is TGTGCCAGCAGCCCGCATTTGGCGGGGTACTACAATGAGCAGTTCTTC. Protein sequence: CASSPHLAGYYNEQFF.

The rearrangement uses TRBV5-1 and TRBJ2-5; D is undetermined. CDR3 length equals 12 residues. V shed 0 bases and J shed 4 bases, with 4 bases lying between them. Looked up from germline, CDR1 is SGHRS and CDR2 is YFSETQ. The CDR3 bases are TGCGCCAGCAGCTTGGGGGCAGAGACCCAGTACTTC. It translates to CASSLGAETQYF.

The chain is built from TRBV29-1 and TRBJ2-6; possible D gene TRBD1, 5 bases. Germline CDR1 reads SQVTM; CDR2 reads ANQGSEA. The length of the CDR3 is 14 residues. The ends were cut back, 6 bases at V and 1 base at J, with 10 bases in the middle. The CDR3, as DNA: TGCAGCGTAGGGGTAGGGTCTGGGGCCAACGTCCTGACTTTC. It translates to CSVGVGSGANVLTF.

CDR3 residues: CASSFQANTGELFF. In DNA, the CDR3 is TGTGCCAGCAGCTTCCAGGCGAACACCGGGGAGCTGTTTTTT. This rearrangement joins TRBV7-2 to TRBJ2-2; no firm D call. The CDR3 covers 14 residues. Germline values: CDR1 SGHTA, CDR2 FQGNSA. Trimming cost V 3 bases and J 0 bases, with 5 bases left between them.

This clone was counted between two and nine times. The chain uses TRBV4-3 and TRBJ2-2; D gene uncertain. Germline lookup yields CDR1 LGHNA and CDR2 YSLEER. The V end lost 4 bases, the J end lost 7 bases, and 4 bases lay between the germline ends. CDR3 length equals 11 residues. The CDR3 DNA is TGCGCCAGCAGCCGAGGCGGGGAGCTGTTTTTT. Encoded protein: CASSRGGELFF.

The V and J genes are TRBV18 and TRBJ2-7; the match to TRBD1 covers 11 bases. After removal of 4 bases from V and 4 bases from J, the junction contained 6 bases not matched to a gene. CDR1 and CDR2 (germline): KGHSH, LQKENI. The CDR3 contains 15 residues. The CDR3 protein is CASSQGDRGIYEQYF. CDR3 coding DNA: TGTGCCAGCTCACAGGGGGACAGGGGGATATACGAGCAGTACTTC.

The chain joins TRBV19 to TRBJ2-4, with TRBD1 as a possible D gene (6 bases). The CDR3 contains 15 residues. V was shortened by 4 bases and J by 4 bases, with 14 bases between the two germline ends. Per germline, CDR1 LNHDA and CDR2 SQIVND (reference sequence). The CDR3 DNA reads TGTGCCAGTAGTAGCCCAGGGGCGGATAAAAACATTCAGTACTTC. Translation: CASSSPGADKNIQYF.

The chain employs TRBV19 and TRBJ2-2, with a possible D match to TRBD2 (6 bases). CDR1 is LNHDA, CDR2 SQIVND, per germline (reference sequence). Deletions cut 9 bases from V and 5 bases from J, with 13 bases between. The CDR3 spans 13 residues. CDR3 DNA: TGTGCCAGGACTGTAGGAGGGACCGGGGAGCTGTTTTTT. This encodes CARTVGGTGELFF. Supplemented by reference TRBV19 and TRBJ2-2, the full variable domain reads DGGITQSPKYLFRKEGQNVTLSCEQNLNHDAMYWYRQDPGQGLRLIYYSQIVNDFQKGDIAEGYSVSREKKESFPLTVTSAQKNPTAFYLCARTVGGTGELFFGEGSRLTVL.

The chain combines TRBV29-1 with TRBJ2-7; 10 nucleotides align to TRBD1. The CDR3 extends over 14 amino acids. Losses at the gene ends were 5 bases for V and 5 bases for J; bases not matched to a gene: 9. The germline CDR1 and CDR2 sequences are SQVTM and ANQGSEA. The CDR3, as DNA: TGCAGCGTTATGACCCCCGACAGGGGGCACGAGCAGTACTTC. This sequence encodes CSVMTPDRGHEQYF.

The gene calls are TRBV28 and TRBJ2-3; tentatively, D is TRBD2 (5 bases). This CDR3 comprises 15 residues. Germline lookup yields CDR1 MDHEN and CDR2 SYDVKM. Trimming removed 6 bases at V and 3 bases at J, with 16 bases between. Written as DNA, the CDR3 is TGTGCCAGCAGGCCGGGAAGAGCCGGAACAGATACGCAGTATTTT. This encodes CASRPGRAGTDTQYF.

V and J are TRBV28 and TRBJ1-1; perhaps TRBD1 as D (6 bases). Germline CDR1 reads MDHEN; CDR2 reads SYDVKM. V dropped 0 bases and J dropped 4 bases, with 12 bases sitting between them. This CDR3 is built from 15 residues. The CDR3 bases are TGTGCCAGCAGTTTATGCAGGGGTGGGTGCACTGAAGCTTTCTTT. Its protein is CASSLCRGGCTEAFF.

The chain has TRBV4-3 and TRBJ1-4; tentative D call: TRBD1 (5 bases). The CDR3 has 15 residues. V was clipped by 0 bases and J by 8 bases, with 13 bases between them. Germline values: CDR1 LGHNA, CDR2 YSLEER. The CDR3 region has the DNA TGCGCCAGCAGCCAAGACGGGGGGGGTGAGGAAAAACTGTTTTTT. Its translation: CASSQDGGGEEKLFF.

The rearrangement joins TRBV4-2 to TRBJ1-1; D might be TRBD1 (6 bases). The CDR3 loop spans 17 amino acids. The germline V and J ends were trimmed by 1 base and 0 bases, with 15 bases remaining between them. Germline loops: CDR1 LGHNA, CDR2 YNFKEQ. CDR3 DNA sequence: TGTGCCAGCAGCCAAGGTGACAGGTCCGCCCTGAACACTGAAGCTTTCTTT. This translates into CASSQGDRSALNTEAFF.

J is TRBJ2-5 and V is TRBV18; 9 bases match TRBD2. The CDR3 consists of 16 residues. Germline CDR1 and CDR2: KGHSH and LQKENI. Trimming at V came to 3 bases and at J to 1 base, leaving 6 bases not matched to a gene. CDR3 sequence reads: CASSPGSGGTQETQYF. Here the CDR3 DNA reads TGTGCCAGCTCACCCGGTAGCGGGGGCACCCAAGAGACCCAGTACTTC. Using reference TRBV18 and TRBJ2-5 for the parts outside the CDR3, the full variable domain is NAGVMQNPRHLVRRRGQEARLRCSPMKGHSHVYWYRQLPEEGLKFMVYLQKENIIDESGMPKERFSAEFPKEGPSILRIQQVVRGDSAAYFCASSPGSGGTQETQYFGPGTRLLVL.

The gene calls are TRBV29-1 and TRBJ2-7, with 12 positions matching TRBD2. The V segment lost 6 bases and the J segment 4 bases; nucleotides outside the gene matches: 4. Per germline, CDR1 SQVTM and CDR2 ANQGSEA. The CDR3 loop spans 13 amino acids. The CDR3 region is CSVLAGGGYEQYF. CDR3 in DNA: TGCAGCGTGCTAGCGGGAGGGGGGTACGAGCAGTACTTC.

The chain recombines TRBV29-1 with TRBJ1-4; D ambiguous. The germline V gene encodes CDR1 SQVTM and CDR2 ANQGSEA. V lost 7 bases, J lost 10 bases, and 19 bases lay in between. This CDR3 region has 13 residues. The CDR3 reads CSAQDLGDGKLFF. The DNA of the CDR3 is TGCAGCGCTCAAGATTTAGGAGATGGAAAACTGTTTTTT.

In its sample, this clone was seen once. In DNA form, the CDR3 reads TGTGCCAGCAGTGAGTCCCCCTCTAGCGGTGGGGAGCTGTTTTTT. This gives the protein CASSESPSSGGELFF. The chain is built from TRBV6-4 and TRBJ2-2; TRBD2 aligns across 7 bases. Unmatched junction bases numbered 9, after V lost 3 bases and J lost 8 bases. CDR1 MRHNA and CDR2 SNTAGT come from the germline V gene. This CDR3 is built from 15 residues.

The chain carries TRBV28 and TRBJ1-4; the match to TRBD1 covers 10 bases. CDR3 length equals 14 residues. Germline CDR1 MDHEN, CDR2 SYDVKM. The junction had 10 bases not matched to a gene; V was cut back by 10 bases and J by 8 bases. CDR3 protein: CATRTGGDGEKLFF. CDR3 nucleotide sequence: TGTGCCACCCGGACAGGGGGTGACGGGGAAAAACTGTTTTTT.

This chain joins TRBV15 and TRBJ2-7, with a possible D match to TRBD2 (6 bases). Germline V gene data show CDR1 as LNHNV and CDR2 as YYDKDF (reference sequence). The CDR3 is 16 residues long. Deletions cut 1 base from V and 2 bases from J, with 15 bases between. CDR3 sequence reads: CATSRVPGRIAYEQYF. CDR3 DNA sequence: TGTGCCACCAGCAGAGTGCCAGGGAGGATTGCCTACGAGCAGTACTTC. Based on the CDR3 plus reference TRBV15 and TRBJ2-7, the full variable domain is DAMVIQNPRYQVTQFGKPVTLSCSQTLNHNVMYWYQQKSSQAPKLLFHYYDKDFNNEADTPDNFQSRRPNTSFCFLDIRSPGLGDTAMYLCATSRVPGRIAYEQYFGPGTRLTVT.

This clone occurred once. The chain couples TRBV7-2 to TRBJ1-2; the match to TRBD1 covers 10 bases. The CDR3 contains 17 residues. CDR1 SGHTA and CDR2 FQGNSA come from the germline V gene. V lost 4 bases and J lost 7; bases outside the gene matches: 15. This chain's CDR3 is CASSSPGRDRGLPGYTF. CDR3 nucleotides: TGTGCCAGCAGCTCACCGGGTCGCGACAGGGGGCTGCCTGGCTACACCTTC.

This clone was found a few times. This chain links TRBV28 with TRBJ1-5, with D unresolved. With 3 bases removed from V and 5 bases from J, the gap between germline ends came to 5 bases. This CDR3 is built from 12 residues. Germline CDR1 MDHEN, CDR2 SYDVKM. The CDR3, as DNA: TGTGCCAGCAGTTTTCAGGATCAGCCCCAGCATTTT. Translated: CASSFQDQPQHF.

J is TRBJ2-5 and V is TRBV20-1; D gene ambiguous. V was clipped by 4 bases and J by 2 bases, with 2 bases between them. Germline V gives CDR1 DFQATT, CDR2 SNEGSKA (reference sequence). The CDR3 consists of 10 residues. The CDR3 region has the DNA TGCAGTGCTACTCAAGAGACCCAGTACTTC. Its protein product is CSATQETQYF.

V gene TRBV27 combines with J gene TRBJ2-7; D might be TRBD1 (6 bases). Germline CDR1 MNHEY, CDR2 SMNVEV (reference sequence). V dropped 5 bases and J dropped 2 bases, with 13 bases sitting between them. The CDR3 totals 14 residues. The CDR3 DNA reads as TGTGCCAGCAGTACAGGGCCCGACCCCTACGAGCAGTACTTC. Residues: CASSTGPDPYEQYF.